Listed below are T cell receptor beta chains from one sample, sequenced in a study of cytomegalovirus exposure and HLA in healthy donors. Assay used: immunoSEQ multiplex PCR; TCRdb lists only in-frame clones, some missing. The sample carries about 280,000 clones, around 87% recorded once. The sample taken for sequencing was PBMCs. These receptor sequences come from a woman in her late teens or twenties in good health and CMV-seronegative. The CDR3 runs from the conserved cysteine through the conserved F or W. Fields, in order: J gene, clone size, V gene, CDR3 length, D gene, CDR3 protein, CDR3 DNA. D genes are given only for firm matches. Not all rows give a size; the values are once, few, many and, for expanded clones, a class.

>TRBJ2-4|-|TRBV6-1|16|TRBD1
CASSEVPQGFKNIQYF
TGTGCCAGCAGTGAAGTCCCACAGGGGTTCAAAAACATTCAGTACTTC
>TRBJ1-2|-|TRBV28|16|TRBD1
CASSSGQGAGNYGYTF
TGTGCCAGCAGTTCTGGACAGGGCGCCGGTAACTATGGCTACACCTTC
>TRBJ2-1|-|TRBV6-5|13|-
CASSDLGPFGLFF
TGTGCCAGCAGCGACCTTGGGCCTTTCGGCCTGTTCTTC
>TRBJ2-7|once|TRBV28|15|TRBD1
CASTPAGTGGPEQYF
TGTGCCAGCACGCCGGCGGGGACAGGGGGCCCCGAGCAGTACTTC
>TRBJ2-5|-|TRBV5-1|14|TRBD2
CASSLAGGRETQYF
TGCGCCAGCAGCCTGGCGGGGGGGAGAGAGACCCAGTACTTC
>TRBJ2-7|-|TRBV9|12|-
CASSANSNEQYF
TGTGCCAGCAGCGCGAACTCTAACGAGCAGTACTTC
>TRBJ2-1|many|TRBV29-1|14|TRBD1
CSVLRGSSYNEQFF
TGCAGCGTTCTCAGGGGGAGCTCCTACAATGAGCAGTTCTTC
>TRBJ2-7|-|TRBV12-5|15|-
CASGLGLGSSYEQYF
TGTGCTAGTGGTTTGGGACTAGGGAGCTCCTACGAGCAGTACTTC
>TRBJ2-5|-|TRBV30|12|TRBD2
CAWIRGEETQYF
TGTGCCTGGATCCGGGGGGAAGAGACCCAGTACTTC
>TRBJ2-7|-|TRBV21-1|14|-
CASRVRGGTGEQYF
TGTGCCAGCCGGGTGAGGGGAGGAACGGGGGAGCAGTACTTC
>TRBJ1-4|-|TRBV5-1|14|-
CASSLDRVAEKLFF
TGCGCCAGCAGCTTGGACAGGGTGGCTGAAAAACTGTTTTTT
>TRBJ1-2|-|TRBV5-4|15|TRBD1
CASSGARTGSDGYTF
TGTGCCAGCAGCGGGGCCCGGACAGGGAGTGATGGCTACACCTTC
>TRBJ2-5|once|TRBV5-4|20|TRBD2
CASSLTPQGLAGTARETQYF
TGTGCCAGCAGCTTGACCCCGCAGGGGCTAGCGGGAACCGCCAGGGAGACCCAGTACTTC
>TRBJ1-1|-|TRBV27|18|TRBD1
CASSLSRSLRQGGTEAFF
TGTGCCAGCAGTTTATCAAGATCCTTAAGACAGGGAGGAACTGAAGCTTTCTTT
>TRBJ2-3|-|TRBV29-1|18|TRBD2
CSAAADHSGSMIRDTQYF
TGCAGCGCCGCAGCGGACCATAGCGGGAGTATGATTCGCGATACGCAGTATTTT
>TRBJ1-1|-|TRBV2|15|-
CASSPYYRLNTEAFF
TGTGCCAGCAGTCCCTACTACAGGCTTAACACTGAAGCTTTCTTT
>TRBJ1-4|-|TRBV5-1|15|-
CASSSRGSTNEKLFF
TGCGCCAGCAGCTCCAGGGGCTCAACTAATGAAAAACTGTTTTTT
>TRBJ2-2|-|TRBV29-1|14|-
CSVRTPENTGELFF
TGCAGCGTACGAACACCAGAGAACACCGGGGAGCTGTTTTTT
>TRBJ1-6|-|TRBV6-5|14|TRBD1
CASSSGTGPSPLHF
TGTGCCAGCAGTTCCGGGACAGGGCCTTCACCCCTCCACTTT
>TRBJ1-2|once|TRBV19|13|-
CASSVDSSYGYTF
TGTGCCAGTAGTGTGGACAGTTCCTATGGCTACACCTTC
>TRBJ2-1|few|TRBV18|15|-
CASSREGTQGNEQFF
TGTGCCAGCTCTCGGGAGGGCACACAGGGGAATGAGCAGTTCTTC
>TRBJ1-6|-|TRBV6-6|14|-
CASSYSQEGSPLHF
TGTGCCAGCAGTTACTCCCAGGAAGGTTCACCCCTCCACTTT
>TRBJ2-5|-|TRBV6-5|15|-
CASSYVGVFAETQYF
TGTGCCAGCAGTTACGTGGGCGTGTTTGCGGAGACCCAGTACTTC
>TRBJ1-5|-|TRBV5-5|14|-
CASSLEGGGQPQHF
TGTGCCAGCAGCTTGGAAGGGGGGGGTCAGCCCCAGCATTTT
>TRBJ2-3|-|TRBV5-1|13|-
CASTQGSLDTQYF
TGCGCCAGCACCCAGGGGAGTTTGGATACGCAGTATTTT
>TRBJ2-7|-|TRBV7-3|15|-
CASSLSGGVPYEQYF
TGTGCCAGCAGCTTATCAGGCGGGGTCCCGTACGAGCAGTACTTC
>TRBJ2-7|-|TRBV7-8|16|-
CASSLVASGSSYEQYF
TGTGCCAGCAGCTTAGTAGCCAGCGGTAGCTCCTACGAGCAGTACTTC
>TRBJ1-1|-|TRBV18|17|TRBD1
CASSPEWTGGYSTEAFF
TGTGCCAGCTCACCTGAATGGACAGGGGGCTATAGCACTGAAGCTTTCTTT
>TRBJ1-5|-|TRBV28|14|TRBD1
CASSLGQGNQPQHF
TGTGCCAGCAGTCTCGGACAGGGGAATCAGCCCCAGCATTTT